These 10 T cell receptor beta chains were sequenced from one sample in a study of T-cell reconstitution after alpha-beta-depleted transplantation in children (dated by TCRdb to the mid-2010s). Libraries were constructed by PCR. The reads were generated on an Illumina HiSeq 2500. To normalize quantification of the TCRbeta repertoire, the TCR libraries were built with molecular barcoding that relied on unique molecular identifiers. TCRdb redid the processing of the public reads, applying fastp at Q25 and MiXCR, and retained in-frame beta chains. Each record represents a unique CDR3 protein, reported with the most common genes and DNA among its rows. The sample includes 200,000 to 300,000 distinct CDR3 sequences, with about 12% observed a single time. The ten largest clonotypes hold 2% to 3% of the sample. The sequenced sample was PBMCs from the stem cell graft donor, obtained from the stem cell graft. The receptors originated from a human donor who donated a stem cell graft to a child with acute lymphoblastic leukemia.

This rearrangement joins TRBV20-1 to TRBJ2-7; the D gene is possibly TRBD2 (5 bases). In germline, CDR1 is DFQATT, CDR2 SNEGSKA (reference sequence). This CDR3 is built from 13 residues. With 6 bases removed from V and 2 bases from J, the gap between germline ends came to 14 bases. Here the CDR3 reads CSAPSTGTYEQYF. The DNA of the CDR3 is TGCAGTGCCCCCTCGACGGGAACCTACGAGCAGTACTTC.

This clonotype was picked up many times. This chain joins TRBV28 and TRBJ2-1; TRBD1 or TRBD2 may be the D gene (6 bases each). With 2 bases removed from V and 2 bases from J, the gap between germline ends came to 13 bases. The germline V gene encodes CDR1 MDHEN and CDR2 SYDVKM. This CDR3 is built from 16 residues. CDR3 nucleotide sequence: TGTGCCAGCAGTTTAACAGGGACTGTCCCCTACAATGAGCAGTTCTTC. It specifies CASSLTGTVPYNEQFF.

The genes are TRBV13 and TRBJ2-7; a possible D gene is TRBD2 (7 bases). The CDR3 extends over 15 amino acids. Germline-derived CDR1 and CDR2 are PRHDT and FYEKMQ (reference sequence). V lost 7 bases and J lost 5, with 21 bases in between. CDR3 nucleotides: TGTGCCAGCACCTCAAGGGGGGGCCCTCCTGACGAGCAGTACTTC. Translation gives CASTSRGGPPDEQYF.

This clonotype was seen many times. This rearrangement joins TRBV29-1 to TRBJ1-1, with D unclear. Trimming pared 3 bases from V and 1 base from J, leaving 9 bases between. The CDR3 runs to 13 residues. CDR1 SQVTM and CDR2 ANQGSEA come from the germline V gene. CDR3 region: CSVDWARNTEAFF. For the CDR3, the DNA is TGCAGCGTTGATTGGGCGAGGAACACTGAAGCTTTCTTT. Full variable domain (remainder filled in from reference TRBV29-1 and TRBJ1-1): SAVISQKPSRDICQRGTSLTIQCQVDSQVTMMFWYRQQPGQSLTLIATANQGSEATYESGFVIDKFPISRPNLTFSTLTVSNMSPEDSSIYLCSVDWARNTEAFFGQGTRLTVV.

This clonotype showed up many times. The chain uses TRBV7-9 and TRBJ2-3, with 12 positions matching TRBD1. Germline lookup yields CDR1 SEHNR and CDR2 FQNEAQ (reference sequence). V lost 5 bases and J lost 5; bases outside the gene matches: 8. This CDR3 comprises 16 residues. For the CDR3, the DNA is TGTGCCAGCAGCCCAAACCGGGACAGGGGGCGAGATACGCAGTATTTT. Translated: CASSPNRDRGRDTQYF.

This clonotype was counted many times. The rearrangement uses TRBV6-5 and TRBJ2-7; 8 bases match TRBD1. V lost 6 bases and J lost 5; bases outside the gene matches: 12. Germline V gene sequence: CDR1 MNHEY, CDR2 SVGAGI. CDR3 length: 15 residues. CDR3 bases: TGTGCCAGCAGCAGAGCCCTGGCAGGGGGCGACGAGCAGTACTTC. Translating it yields CASSRALAGGDEQYF.

At least ten counts were recorded for this clonotype. The genes are TRBV29-1 and TRBJ2-3; 8 nucleotides match TRBD2. V was pared by 0 bases and J by 6 bases, with 29 bases of the junction left unmatched. The CDR3 is 22 amino acids. Germline loops: CDR1 SQVTM, CDR2 ANQGSEA. The CDR3 DNA sequence: TGCAGCGTTGAAGAACTGAAGGGGGGTGGGCTAGCGGGTCTCCTCCCGAGGGATACGCAGTATTTT. It codes for CSVEELKGGGLAGLLPRDTQYF.

This clonotype was recorded many times. The chain joins TRBV20-1 to TRBJ2-7; D unclear. Per germline, CDR1 DFQATT and CDR2 SNEGSKA (reference sequence). Trimming shortened V by 3 bases and J by 1 base, and 7 bases separated the two germline ends. CDR3 length: 12 residues. The CDR3 region is CSARKGSYEQYF. CDR3 coding DNA: TGCAGTGCTAGGAAGGGATCCTACGAGCAGTACTTC.

This clonotype was detected only once. A much larger clonotype is one base distant, so this may be a read error. The rearrangement uses TRBV9 and TRBJ1-2, with D tentatively TRBD1 (6 bases). The CDR3 spans 14 residues. Germline CDR1 reads SGDLS; CDR2 reads YYNGEE. As DNA, the CDR3 is TGTGCCGGCAGCACCCCGGAGGGGGGTGACGGCTACACCTTC. It yields the protein CAGSTPEGGDGYTF.

This clonotype was counted ten times or more. This chain uses TRBV29-1 with TRBJ2-1; D is uncertain. The germline V gene encodes CDR1 SQVTM and CDR2 ANQGSEA. V gave up 7 bases and J gave up 7 bases, with 14 bases separating them. This CDR3 contains 12 residues. The chain's CDR3 is CSGAGDSNEQFF. The CDR3 coding sequence is TGCAGCGGGGCCGGCGATTCTAATGAGCAGTTCTTC.